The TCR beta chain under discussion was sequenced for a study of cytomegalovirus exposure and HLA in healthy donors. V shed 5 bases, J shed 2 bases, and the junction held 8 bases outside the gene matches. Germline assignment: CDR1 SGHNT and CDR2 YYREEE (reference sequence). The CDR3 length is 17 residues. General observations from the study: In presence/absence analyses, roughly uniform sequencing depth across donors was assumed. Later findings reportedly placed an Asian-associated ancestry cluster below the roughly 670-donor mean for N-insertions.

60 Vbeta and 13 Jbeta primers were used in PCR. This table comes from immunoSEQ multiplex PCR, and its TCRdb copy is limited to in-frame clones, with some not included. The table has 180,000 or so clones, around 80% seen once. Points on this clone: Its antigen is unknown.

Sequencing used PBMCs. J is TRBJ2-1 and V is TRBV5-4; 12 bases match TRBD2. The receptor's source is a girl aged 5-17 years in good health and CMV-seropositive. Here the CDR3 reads CASREGLAGSTYNEQFF. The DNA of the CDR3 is TGTGCCAGCAGGGAAGGACTAGCGGGATCAACCTACAATGAGCAGTTCTTC.